This T cell receptor beta chain came from a study of identical twins. Comments on this clonotype: Antigen unknown.

Trimming at V came to 1 base and at J to 9 bases, leaving 3 bases not matched to a gene. Germline V gene sequence: CDR1 LNHDA, CDR2 SQIVND (reference sequence). The CDR3 length is 14 residues. Study results and caveats: The study drew conclusions from cross-sectional statistical analysis, not from following the same donors.

Template switching (which added a universal primer site) was used, and cDNA carried unique molecular identifiers. Each CDR3 protein gets one entry after TCRdb re-called the 5' RACE reads with MiXCR. Here the sample spans 450,000 or so distinct CDR3 sequences, about 13% being singletons. The same data also went into a second study, on yellow fever vaccine responses in identical twins. That paper states: Twins reportedly mounted vaccine T cell responses that seemed partly convergent, partly personalized.

The specimen was CD4+ T cells sorted from blood. The J gene is TRBJ1-6, the V gene TRBV19; 7 bases are shared with TRBD1. The TCR originated in a woman aged 18-29 years in good health. The chain's CDR3 is CASSIGAGGSPLHF. The CDR3 DNA sequence: TGTGCCAGTAGTATAGGGGCAGGGGGTTCACCCCTCCACTTT.